This TCR beta chain was sequenced in a study of blood T cell repertoires in COVID-19. Looking at the study overall: Sample material is recorded as cDNA or gDNA derived from T cells, B-cell-depleted T cells, or PBMCs.

Using immunoSEQ multiplex PCR, the repertoire was profiled, and TCRdb retains in-frame clones only, with some absent. The sample lists about 200,000 clones; 65% to 90% were seen once. Clinical histories supplied by participants themselves formed the basis of cohort assignment. The clonotype originates from a woman aged 40 to 55 with acute COVID-19. The specimen was PBMCs or T cells enriched from blood (not recorded which).

CDR3 DNA sequence: TGTGCCAGCAGCTTAAAGGAACGACAGGGGACGGGGGGAAACACCATATATTTT. It specifies CASSLKERQGTGGNTIYF. The chain links TRBV7-9 to TRBJ1-3; 8 bases agree with TRBD1. Germline V gene lookup returns CDR1 SEHNR and CDR2 FQNEAQ (reference sequence). The CDR3 runs 18 residues. V trimming: 2 bases; J trimming: 4 bases; junction bases outside the gene matches: 13.